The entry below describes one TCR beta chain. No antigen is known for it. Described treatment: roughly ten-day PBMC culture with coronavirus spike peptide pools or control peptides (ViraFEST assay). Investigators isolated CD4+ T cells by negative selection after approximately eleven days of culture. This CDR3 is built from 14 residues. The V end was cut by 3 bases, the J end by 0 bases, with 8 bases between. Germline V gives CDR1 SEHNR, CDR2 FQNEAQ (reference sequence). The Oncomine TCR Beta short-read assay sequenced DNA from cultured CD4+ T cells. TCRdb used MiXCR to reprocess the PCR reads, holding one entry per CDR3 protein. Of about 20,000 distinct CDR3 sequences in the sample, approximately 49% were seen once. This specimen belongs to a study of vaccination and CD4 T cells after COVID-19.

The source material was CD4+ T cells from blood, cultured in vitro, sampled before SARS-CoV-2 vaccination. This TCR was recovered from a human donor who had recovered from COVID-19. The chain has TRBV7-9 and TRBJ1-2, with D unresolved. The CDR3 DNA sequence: TGTGCCAGCAGCTTGGTAGAGACTAACTATGGCTACACCTTC. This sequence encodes CASSLVETNYGYTF.